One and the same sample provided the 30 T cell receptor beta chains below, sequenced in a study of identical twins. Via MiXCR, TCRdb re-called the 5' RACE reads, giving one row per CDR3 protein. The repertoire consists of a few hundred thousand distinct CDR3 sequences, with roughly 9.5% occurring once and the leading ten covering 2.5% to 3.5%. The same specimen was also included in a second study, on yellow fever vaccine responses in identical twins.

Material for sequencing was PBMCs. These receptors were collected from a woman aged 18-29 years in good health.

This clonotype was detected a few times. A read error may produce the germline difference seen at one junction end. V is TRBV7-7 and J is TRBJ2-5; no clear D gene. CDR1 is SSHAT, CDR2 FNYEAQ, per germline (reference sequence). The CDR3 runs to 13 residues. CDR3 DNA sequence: TGTGCTAGCAGCTTAGACCGAACAGAGACCCAGTACTTC. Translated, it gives CASSLDRTETQYF.

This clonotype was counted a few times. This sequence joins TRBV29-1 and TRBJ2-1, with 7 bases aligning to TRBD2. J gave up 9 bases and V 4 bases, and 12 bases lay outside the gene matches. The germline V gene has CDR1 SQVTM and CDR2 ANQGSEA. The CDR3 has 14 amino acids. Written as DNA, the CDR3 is TGCAGCGTTGTTACGGGGGGAATGTTTGGTGAGCAGTTCTTC. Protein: CSVVTGGMFGEQFF.

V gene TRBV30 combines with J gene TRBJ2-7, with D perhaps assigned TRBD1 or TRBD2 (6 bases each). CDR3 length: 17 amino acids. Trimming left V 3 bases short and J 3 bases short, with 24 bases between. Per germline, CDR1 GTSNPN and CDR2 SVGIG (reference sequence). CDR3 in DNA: TGTGCCTGGAGCATAAAGGGGGGTACCCCATACTTCTACGAGCAGTACTTC. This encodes CAWSIKGGTPYFYEQYF.

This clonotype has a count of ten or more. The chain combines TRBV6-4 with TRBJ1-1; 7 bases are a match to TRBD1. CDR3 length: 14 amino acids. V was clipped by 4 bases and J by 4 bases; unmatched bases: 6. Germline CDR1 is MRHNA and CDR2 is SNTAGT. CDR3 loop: CASSATGFTTEAFF. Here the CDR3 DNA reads TGTGCCAGCAGTGCGACAGGGTTTACCACTGAAGCTTTCTTT.

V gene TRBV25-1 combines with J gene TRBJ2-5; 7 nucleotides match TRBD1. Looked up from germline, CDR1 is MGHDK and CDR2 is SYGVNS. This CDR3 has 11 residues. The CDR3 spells CASGGQETQYF. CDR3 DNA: TGTGCATCAGGGGGACAAGAGACCCAGTACTTC.

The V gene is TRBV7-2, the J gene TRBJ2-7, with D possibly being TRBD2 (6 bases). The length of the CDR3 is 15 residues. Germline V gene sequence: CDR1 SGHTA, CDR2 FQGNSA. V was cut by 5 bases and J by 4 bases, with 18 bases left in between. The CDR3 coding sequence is TGTGCCAGCAGCCAGTTCGGACTACCTGGGTACGAGCAGTACTTC. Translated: CASSQFGLPGYEQYF.

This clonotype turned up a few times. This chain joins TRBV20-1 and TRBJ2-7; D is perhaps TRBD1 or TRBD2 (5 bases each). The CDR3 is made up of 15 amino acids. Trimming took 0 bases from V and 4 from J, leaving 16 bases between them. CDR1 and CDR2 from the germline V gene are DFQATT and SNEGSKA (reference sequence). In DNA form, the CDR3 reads TGCAGTGCTAGAGATAGGGACCCTGGGCCTTACGAGCAGTACTTC. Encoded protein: CSARDRDPGPYEQYF.

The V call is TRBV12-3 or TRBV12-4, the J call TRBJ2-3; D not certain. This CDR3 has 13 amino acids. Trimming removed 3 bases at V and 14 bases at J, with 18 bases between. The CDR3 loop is CASSLIDSPWRYF. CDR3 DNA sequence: TGTGCCAGCAGTTTGATTGACTCGCCGTGGAGGTATTTT.

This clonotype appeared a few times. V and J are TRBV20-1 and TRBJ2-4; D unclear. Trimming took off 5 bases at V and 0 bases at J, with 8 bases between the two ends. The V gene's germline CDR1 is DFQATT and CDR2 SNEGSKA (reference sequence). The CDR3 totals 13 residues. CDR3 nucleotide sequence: TGCAGTGCTCCCGGCCTAGCCAAAAACATTCAGTACTTC. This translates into CSAPGLAKNIQYF.

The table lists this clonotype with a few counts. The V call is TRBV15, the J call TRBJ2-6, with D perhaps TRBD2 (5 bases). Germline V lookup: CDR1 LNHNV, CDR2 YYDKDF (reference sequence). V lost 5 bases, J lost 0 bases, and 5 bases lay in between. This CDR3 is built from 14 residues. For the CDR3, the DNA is TGTGCCACCAGCGGGAGCTCTGGGGCCAACGTCCTGACTTTC. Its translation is CATSGSSGANVLTF.

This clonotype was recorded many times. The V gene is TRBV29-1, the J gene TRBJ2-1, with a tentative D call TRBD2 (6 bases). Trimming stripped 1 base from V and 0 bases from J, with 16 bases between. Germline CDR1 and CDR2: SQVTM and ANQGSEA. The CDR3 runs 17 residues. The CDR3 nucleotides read TGCAGCGTTGAAGGTGGACTACTCCACCGCTCCTACAATGAGCAGTTCTTC. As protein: CSVEGGLLHRSYNEQFF.

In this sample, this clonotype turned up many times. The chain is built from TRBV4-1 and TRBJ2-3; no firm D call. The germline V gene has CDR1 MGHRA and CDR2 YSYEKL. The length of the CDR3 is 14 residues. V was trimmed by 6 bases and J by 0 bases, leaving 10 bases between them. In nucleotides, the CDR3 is TGCGCCAGCAGATCGACAATTAGCACAGATACGCAGTATTTT. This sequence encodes CASRSTISTDTQYF.

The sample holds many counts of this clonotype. CDR3 bases: TGTGCCAGCAGCGGGGCTAGCGGGAAACAAGAGACCCAGTACTTC. Its protein product is CASSGASGKQETQYF. The genes are TRBV9 and TRBJ2-5; TRBD2 agrees at 9 bases. From germline, CDR1 is SGDLS and CDR2 YYNGEE. The CDR3 contains 15 residues. Unmatched junction bases numbered 5, after V lost 3 bases and J lost 2 bases.

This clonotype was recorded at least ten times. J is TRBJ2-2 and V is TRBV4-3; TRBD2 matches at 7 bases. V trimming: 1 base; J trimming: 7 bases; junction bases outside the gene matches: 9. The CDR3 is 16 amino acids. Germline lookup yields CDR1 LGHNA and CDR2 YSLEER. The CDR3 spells CASSQVPSGSVGELFF. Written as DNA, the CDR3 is TGCGCCAGCAGCCAAGTTCCTAGCGGTTCAGTCGGGGAGCTGTTTTTT.

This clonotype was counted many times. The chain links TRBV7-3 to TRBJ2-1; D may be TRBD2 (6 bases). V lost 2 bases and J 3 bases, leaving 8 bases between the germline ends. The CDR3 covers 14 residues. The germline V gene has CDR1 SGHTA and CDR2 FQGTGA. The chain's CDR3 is CASSLGGVYNEQFF. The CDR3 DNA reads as TGTGCCAGCAGCTTAGGAGGGGTCTACAATGAGCAGTTCTTC.

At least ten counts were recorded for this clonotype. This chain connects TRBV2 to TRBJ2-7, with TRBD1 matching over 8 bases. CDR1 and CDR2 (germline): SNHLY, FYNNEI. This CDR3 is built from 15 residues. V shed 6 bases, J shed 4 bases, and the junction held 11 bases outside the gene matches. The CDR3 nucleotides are TGTGCCAGCAGCCTCGGACAGGGTACCTCGTACGAGCAGTACTTC. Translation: CASSLGQGTSYEQYF.

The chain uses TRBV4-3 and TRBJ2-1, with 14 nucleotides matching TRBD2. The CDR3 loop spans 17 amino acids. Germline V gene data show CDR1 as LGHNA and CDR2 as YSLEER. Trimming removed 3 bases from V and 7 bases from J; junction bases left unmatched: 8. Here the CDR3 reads CASSQTRLAGGPNEQFF. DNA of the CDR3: TGCGCCAGCAGCCAGACAAGACTAGCGGGAGGGCCTAATGAGCAGTTCTTC.

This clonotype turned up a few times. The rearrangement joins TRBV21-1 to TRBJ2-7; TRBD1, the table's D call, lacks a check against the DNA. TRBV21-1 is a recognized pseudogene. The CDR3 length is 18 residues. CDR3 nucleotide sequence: TGTGCCAGCAGCAACCCACCCTGGACCGGGTGGGTTTACTACGAGCAGTACTTC. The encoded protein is CASSNPPWTGWVYYEQYF.

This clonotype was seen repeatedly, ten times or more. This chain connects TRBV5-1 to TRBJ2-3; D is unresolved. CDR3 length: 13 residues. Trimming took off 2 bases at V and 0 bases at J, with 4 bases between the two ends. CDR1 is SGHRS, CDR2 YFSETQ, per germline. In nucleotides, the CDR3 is TGCGCCAGCAGCTTCGAGAGCACAGATACGCAGTATTTT. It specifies CASSFESTDTQYF.

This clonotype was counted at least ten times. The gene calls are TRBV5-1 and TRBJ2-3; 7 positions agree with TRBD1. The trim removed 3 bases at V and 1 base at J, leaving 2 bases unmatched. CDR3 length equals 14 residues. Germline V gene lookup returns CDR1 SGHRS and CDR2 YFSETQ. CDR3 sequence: CASSSGTGTDTQYF. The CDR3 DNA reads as TGCGCCAGCAGCTCTGGGACAGGCACAGATACGCAGTATTTT.

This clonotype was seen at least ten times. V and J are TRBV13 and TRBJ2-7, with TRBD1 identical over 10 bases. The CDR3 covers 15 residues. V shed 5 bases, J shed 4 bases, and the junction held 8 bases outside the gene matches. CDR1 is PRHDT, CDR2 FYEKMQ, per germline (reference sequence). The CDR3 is CASSPSGQGPYEQYF. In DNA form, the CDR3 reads TGTGCCAGCAGCCCTTCGGGACAGGGGCCATACGAGCAGTACTTC.

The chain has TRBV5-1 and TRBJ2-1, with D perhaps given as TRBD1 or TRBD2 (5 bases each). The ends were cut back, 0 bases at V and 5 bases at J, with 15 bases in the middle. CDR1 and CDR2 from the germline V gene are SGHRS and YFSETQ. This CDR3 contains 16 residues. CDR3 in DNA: TGCGCCAGCAGCTTGGCCAAGAGGGGTCCGCACAATGAGCAGTTCTTC. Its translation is CASSLAKRGPHNEQFF.

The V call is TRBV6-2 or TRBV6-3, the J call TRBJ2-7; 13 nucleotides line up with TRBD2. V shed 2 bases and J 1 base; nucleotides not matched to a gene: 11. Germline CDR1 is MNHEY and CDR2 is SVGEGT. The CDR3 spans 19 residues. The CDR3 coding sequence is TGTGCCAGCAGTTACCCCAGGACTAGCGGGAGTGAATATTCCTACGAGCAGTACTTC. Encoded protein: CASSYPRTSGSEYSYEQYF.

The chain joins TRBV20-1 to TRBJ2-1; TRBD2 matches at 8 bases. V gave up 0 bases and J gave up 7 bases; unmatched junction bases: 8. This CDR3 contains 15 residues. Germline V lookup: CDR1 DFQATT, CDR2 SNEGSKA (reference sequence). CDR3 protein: CSARDLGLESNEQFF. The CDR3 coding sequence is TGCAGTGCTAGAGATCTGGGACTAGAGTCGAATGAGCAGTTCTTC.

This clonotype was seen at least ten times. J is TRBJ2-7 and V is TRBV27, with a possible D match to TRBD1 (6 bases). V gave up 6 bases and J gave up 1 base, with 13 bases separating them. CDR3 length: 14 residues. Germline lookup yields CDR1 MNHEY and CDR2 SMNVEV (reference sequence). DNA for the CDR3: TGTGCCAGCAGCCTCCGGGACACTTCCTACGAGCAGTACTTC. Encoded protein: CASSLRDTSYEQYF.

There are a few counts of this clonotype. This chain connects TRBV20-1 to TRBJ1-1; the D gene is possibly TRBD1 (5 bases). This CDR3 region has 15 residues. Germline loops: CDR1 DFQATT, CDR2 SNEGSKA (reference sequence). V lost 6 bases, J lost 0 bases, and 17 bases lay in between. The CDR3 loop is CSAIRDSKLNTEAFF. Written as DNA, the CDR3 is TGCAGTGCAATTCGAGACAGTAAACTGAACACTGAAGCTTTCTTT.

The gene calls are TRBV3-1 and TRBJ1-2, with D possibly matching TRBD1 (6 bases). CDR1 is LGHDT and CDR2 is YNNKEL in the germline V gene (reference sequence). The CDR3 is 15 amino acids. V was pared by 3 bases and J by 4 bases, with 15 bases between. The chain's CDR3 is CASSQDRGRGYGYTF. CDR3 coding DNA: TGTGCCAGCAGCCAGGATAGGGGCAGGGGCTATGGCTACACCTTC.

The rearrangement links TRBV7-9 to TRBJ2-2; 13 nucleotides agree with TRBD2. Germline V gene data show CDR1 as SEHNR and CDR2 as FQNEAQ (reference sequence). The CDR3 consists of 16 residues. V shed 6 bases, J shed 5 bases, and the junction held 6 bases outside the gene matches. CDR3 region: CASRPGLAGDTGELFF. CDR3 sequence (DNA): TGTGCCAGCAGACCCGGACTAGCGGGAGATACCGGGGAGCTGTTTTTT.

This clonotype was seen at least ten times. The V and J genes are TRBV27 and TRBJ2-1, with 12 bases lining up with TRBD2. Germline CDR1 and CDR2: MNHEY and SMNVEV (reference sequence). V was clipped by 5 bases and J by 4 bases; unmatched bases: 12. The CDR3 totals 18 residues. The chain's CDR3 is CASSTPNSLAGGYNEQFF. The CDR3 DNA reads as TGTGCCAGCAGTACCCCCAACTCTCTAGCGGGAGGGTACAATGAGCAGTTCTTC.

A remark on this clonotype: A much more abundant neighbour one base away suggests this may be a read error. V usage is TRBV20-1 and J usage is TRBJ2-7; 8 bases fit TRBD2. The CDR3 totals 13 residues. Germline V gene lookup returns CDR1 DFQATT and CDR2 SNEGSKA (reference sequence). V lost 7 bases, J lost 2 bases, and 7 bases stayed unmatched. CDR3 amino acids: CSVLAGCAYEQYF. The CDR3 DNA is TGCAGTGTCTTAGCGGGGTGCGCCTACGAGCAGTACTTC.